The clone carrying this TCR beta chain has only a few counts. This was the immunoSEQ v3 assay. TCRdb keeps only in-frame clones here, not all; method: immunoSEQ multiplex PCR. The data show about 60,000 clones, around 68% seen once. This entry belongs to a study of TIL therapy for anti-PD-1-resistant metastatic lung cancer. Study overall: Tumors were harvested before any PD-1/PD-L1 blockade. Tumors had a median PD-L1 proportion score of about 6%.

Trimming removed 6 bases from V and 5 bases from J, with 10 bases in between. Germline lookup yields CDR1 SNHLY and CDR2 FYNNEI. This CDR3 contains 13 residues. Time point noted: pre-treatment sample, taken before nivolumab and TIL therapy. This receptor was identified in a person between 25 and 79 years old with non-small cell lung cancer. This chain links TRBV2 with TRBJ1-4; D is unclear. The sequencing used blood, collected at baseline. In DNA form, the CDR3 reads TGTGCCAGCAGAGACACCCAAAATGAAAAACTGTTTTTT. Translated: CASRDTQNEKLFF.